This TCR beta chain was documented in a study of lymphopenia after photon versus proton radiotherapy. V lost 5 bases, J lost 5 bases, and 10 bases stayed unmatched. The CDR3 has 16 residues. Germline CDR1 SGHVS, CDR2 FNYEAQ. General study points: Survival link was tested only in deceased patients; proton benefit remains a possibility. Relative stability marked proton patients; photon patients lost diversity and naive cells. Oligoclonal CD8+ Temra expansion after nadir drove photon patients' diversity drop. A bigger post-nadir fall in TCR diversity correlated inversely with survival time in deceased patients.

As for this clone: No antigen is known for it.

Sequencing used immunoSEQ multiplex PCR; TCRdb keeps in-frame clones, though not all of them. Of around 63,000 clones in the sample, about 89% are singletons; the top ten hold under 14%. This sample comprised peripheral blood, obtained from a patient treated with proton-based radiotherapy. This sequence originates from an elderly man with esophageal cancer. J is TRBJ2-5 and V is TRBV7-6; TRBD2 matches 11 bases. The CDR3 region is CASSLGSGGAWETQYF. CDR3 sequence (DNA): TGTGCCAGCAGCCTCGGTAGCGGGGGGGCCTGGGAGACCCAGTACTTC.